This T cell receptor beta chain came from a study of blood T cell repertoires in COVID-19. The germline V gene has CDR1 MNHEY and CDR2 SVGEGT. J was trimmed by 7 bases and V by 6 bases; bases with no gene match: 6. This CDR3 is built from 13 residues. Libraries were prepared by immunoSEQ multiplex PCR; TCRdb keeps only in-frame clonotypes and omits some of them. The table lists roughly 110,000 clones, approximately 81% of them singletons. This TCR was recovered from a man aged 40-49 years with acute or convalescent COVID-19. Sequences were obtained from peripheral blood. J is TRBJ1-1 and V is TRBV6-2 or TRBV6-3, with 9 bases fitting TRBD1. CDR3 nucleotide sequence: TGTGCCAGCAGCCAAGACAGGGGGGGTGAAGCTTTCTTT. Translating it yields CASSQDRGGEAFF.